Shown below are 14 T cell receptor beta chains from a single sample sequenced in a study of blood T cell repertoires in COVID-19. Profiling relied on immunoSEQ multiplex PCR, and the TCRdb table lists in-frame clones only, not all of them. Among around 81,000 clones listed, more than 80% were seen once. The sequencing sample was made of peripheral blood. These receptors all come from a human donor in a cohort sampled during active COVID-19.

The chain uses TRBV7-8 and TRBJ2-7; TRBD2 matches 9 bases. CDR1 and CDR2 from the germline V gene are SGHVS and FQNEAQ. V shed 0 bases, J shed 9 bases, and the junction held 9 bases outside the gene matches. This CDR3 is 15 amino acids long. The DNA for the CDR3 is TGTGCCAGCAGCTTAGCCGGGACTAGCCAGTTCCCGCAGTACTTC. The encoded protein is CASSLAGTSQFPQYF. The full variable domain, completed using reference TRBV7-8 and TRBJ2-7, is GAGVSQSPRYKVAKRGQDVALRCDPISGHVSLFWYQQALGQGPEFLTYFQNEAQLDKSGLPSDRFFAERPEGSVSTLKIQRTQQEDSAVYLCASSLAGTSQFPQYFGPGTRLTVT.

V gene TRBV10-3 combines with J gene TRBJ2-7; TRBD1 agrees at 9 bases. J was trimmed by 0 bases and V by 5 bases; bases with no gene match: 2. The CDR3 spans 14 residues. The germline V gene has CDR1 ENHRY and CDR2 SYGVKD. CDR3 residues: CAISRTGDSYEQYF. In DNA form, the CDR3 reads TGTGCCATCAGTCGGACAGGGGACTCCTACGAGCAGTACTTC.

This sequence joins TRBV3-1 (or the pseudogene TRBV3-2) and TRBJ1-3; perhaps TRBD1 as D (6 bases). Trimming pared 1 base from V and 7 bases from J, leaving 17 bases between. Germline V gene data show CDR1 as LGHDT and CDR2 as YNNKEL (reference sequence). The CDR3 has 16 amino acids. DNA for the CDR3: TGTGCCAGCAGCCAAGTGTGGGGGCGAAGGCGTAACACCATATATTTT. It codes for CASSQVWGRRRNTIYF.

The chain is built from TRBV5-1 and TRBJ2-3; perhaps TRBD2 as D (5 bases). Germline CDR1 reads SGHRS; CDR2 reads YFSETQ. Trimming pared 1 base from V and 6 bases from J, leaving 18 bases between. This CDR3 is 16 amino acids long. CDR3 coding DNA: TGCGCCAGCAGCTTGCCAGCTAGCTCCTCGACGGATACGCAGTATTTT. The encoded protein is CASSLPASSSTDTQYF.

In this sample, this clone turned up many times. The genes are TRBV6-5 and TRBJ1-5; 9 nucleotides match TRBD1. The CDR3 is 15 amino acids. Germline trimming cut 10 bases from V and 5 bases from J; bases unmatched to any gene: 12. The germline gives CDR1 MNHEY, CDR2 SVGAGI. CDR3 sequence: CAIPIDRGRHQPQHF. In nucleotides, the CDR3 is TGTGCCATCCCAATAGACAGGGGGAGGCATCAGCCCCAGCATTTT.

This clone occurred a few times. The chain couples TRBV9 to TRBJ2-2; TRBD2 aligns across 8 bases. The germline V gene encodes CDR1 SGDLS and CDR2 YYNGEE. Losses at the gene ends were 2 bases for V and 1 base for J; bases not matched to a gene: 13. The CDR3 spans 19 residues. CDR3 DNA: TGTGCCAGCAGCGTGGGTTGGCGGGGGGTTCGATTGAACACCGGGGAGCTGTTTTTT. This translates into CASSVGWRGVRLNTGELFF.

Turning to this clone: Additional DNA sequences in this sample encode the identical CDR3. V usage is TRBV5-1 and J usage is TRBJ2-7, with 8 bases that match TRBD2. Germline CDR1 reads SGHRS; CDR2 reads YFSETQ. This CDR3 is 15 amino acids long. J gave up 2 bases and V 1 base, and 5 bases lay outside the gene matches. CDR3: CASSLTAGGPYEQYF. CDR3 DNA: TGCGCCAGCAGCTTGACGGCGGGGGGACCCTACGAGCAGTACTTC.

This clone was seen just once. This chain joins TRBV5-4 and TRBJ1-4; D remains unclear. V lost 4 bases to trimming and J lost 0 bases, with 10 bases between them. The germline V gene has CDR1 SGHNT and CDR2 YYREEE (reference sequence). The CDR3 runs to 15 residues. CDR3 nucleotide sequence: TGTGCCAGCAGCCCTACCGGGGCAACTAATGAAAAACTGTTTTTT. Protein sequence: CASSPTGATNEKLFF.

This clone came up once. The chain combines TRBV5-4 with TRBJ1-2; the D gene is possibly TRBD1 (5 bases). Germline CDR1 reads SGHNT; CDR2 reads YYREEE (reference sequence). The CDR3 extends over 14 amino acids. Trimming removed 3 bases at V and 6 bases at J, with 15 bases between. The CDR3 nucleotides read TGTGCCAGCAGCTGGGATGGAGGGGTGGATGGCTACACCTTC. Its translation: CASSWDGGVDGYTF.

This clone is a singleton in its sample. The CDR3: CASSPTLAGAHEQYF. CDR3 in DNA: TGTGCCAGCAGTCCTACCCTAGCGGGGGCCCACGAGCAGTACTTC. The rearrangement links TRBV6-4 to TRBJ2-7; 10 nucleotides line up with TRBD2. The CDR3 spans 15 residues. Trimming removed 5 bases from V and 5 bases from J; junction bases left unmatched: 9. Germline V gene data show CDR1 as MRHNA and CDR2 as SNTAGT.

The chain links TRBV3-1 (or the pseudogene TRBV3-2) to TRBJ2-1, with D perhaps TRBD1 (7 bases). Trimming stripped 1 base from V and 3 bases from J, with 10 bases between. Germline CDR1 is LGHDT and CDR2 is YNNKEL (reference sequence). The CDR3 covers 15 residues. CDR3 coding DNA: TGTGCCAGCAGCCAAGGGCAGGGGGGCTACAATGAGCAGTTCTTC. Residues: CASSQGQGGYNEQFF.

The chain combines TRBV5-1 with TRBJ2-7; 9 bases map to TRBD1. With V trimmed by 4 bases and J by 0 bases, 8 bases remained unmatched. This CDR3 spans 16 amino acids. The V gene's germline CDR1 is SGHRS and CDR2 YFSETQ. This CDR3 is CASSMRTGASSYEQYF. DNA of the CDR3: TGCGCCAGCAGCATGCGGACAGGGGCATCCTCCTACGAGCAGTACTTC. Drawing the rest from reference TRBV5-1 and TRBJ2-7, the complete variable domain is KAGVTQTPRYLIKTRGQQVTLSCSPISGHRSVSWYQQTPGQGLQFLFEYFSETQRNKGNFPGRFSGRQFSNSRSEMNVSTLELGDSALYLCASSMRTGASSYEQYFGPGTRLTVT.

The chain is built from TRBV19 and TRBJ2-3; 7 nucleotides agree with TRBD2. After removal of 6 bases from V and 4 bases from J, the junction contained 7 bases not matched to a gene. Germline-derived CDR1 and CDR2 are LNHDA and SQIVND (reference sequence). The CDR3 runs 14 residues. The CDR3 loop reads CASSDRAGADTQYF. CDR3 nucleotides: TGTGCCAGTAGCGATAGGGCGGGGGCAGATACGCAGTATTTT. Full variable domain (outside the CDR3, taken from reference TRBV19 and TRBJ2-3): DGGITQSPKYLFRKEGQNVTLSCEQNLNHDAMYWYRQDPGQGLRLIYYSQIVNDFQKGDIAEGYSVSREKKESFPLTVTSAQKNPTAFYLCASSDRAGADTQYFGPGTRLTVL.

This chain connects TRBV3-1 (or the pseudogene TRBV3-2) to TRBJ2-7; 9 bases are shared with TRBD1. J gave up 2 bases and V 4 bases, and 6 bases lay outside the gene matches. Germline CDR1 reads LGHDT; CDR2 reads YNNKEL (reference sequence). The CDR3 length is 15 residues. The CDR3 is CASSPTTGGPYEQYF. For the CDR3, the DNA is TGTGCCAGCAGCCCGACAACAGGGGGCCCCTACGAGCAGTACTTC.